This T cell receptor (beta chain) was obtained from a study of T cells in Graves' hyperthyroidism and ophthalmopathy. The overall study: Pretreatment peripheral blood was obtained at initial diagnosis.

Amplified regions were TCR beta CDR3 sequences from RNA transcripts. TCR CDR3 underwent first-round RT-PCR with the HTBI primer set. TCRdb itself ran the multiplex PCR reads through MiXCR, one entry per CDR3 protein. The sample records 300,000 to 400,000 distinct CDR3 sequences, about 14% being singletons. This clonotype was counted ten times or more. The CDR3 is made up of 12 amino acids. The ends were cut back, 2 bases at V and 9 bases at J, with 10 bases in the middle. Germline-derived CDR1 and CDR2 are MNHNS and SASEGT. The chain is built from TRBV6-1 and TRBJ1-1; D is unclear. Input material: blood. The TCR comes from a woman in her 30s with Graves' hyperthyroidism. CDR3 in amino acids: CASSERVAQAFF. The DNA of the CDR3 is TGTGCCAGCAGTGAACGGGTGGCCCAAGCTTTCTTT.